Below, 12 T cell receptor beta chains from the same sample are listed, as sequenced in a study of blood T cell repertoires in COVID-19 (dated by TCRdb to the early 2020s). Library preparation used the immunoSEQ multiplex PCR assay. TCRdb limited this immuneACCESS table to in-frame rearrangements with V and J called. A share of clones is missing; checked studies link under half to unresolved V genes, and the rest is unexplained. The sample yields around 200,000 clones; 85% to 90% were counted once. In total, the top ten clones hold about 2% of the sample. Sequenced material: peripheral blood. Source of these receptors: a woman aged 50 to 65 with acute or convalescent COVID-19.

The genes are TRBV27 and TRBJ1-4; D call uncertain. There are 13 residues in the CDR3. Trimming took 6 bases from V and 11 from J, leaving 16 bases between them. In germline, CDR1 is MNHEY, CDR2 SMNVEV (reference sequence). CDR3 DNA: TGTGCCAGCAGCCCGGGAGAGTTGGGTAAACTGTTTTTT. Amino acids: CASSPGELGKLFF.

J is TRBJ2-1 and V is TRBV24-1; TRBD2 matches at 10 bases. V was pared by 3 bases and J by 4 bases, with 5 bases of the junction left unmatched. Germline-derived CDR1 and CDR2 are KGHDR and SFDVKD. CDR3 length: 16 residues. Here the CDR3 DNA reads TGTGCCACCAGTGATATAGCGGGGGGCCCGTACAATGAGCAGTTCTTC. Translated: CATSDIAGGPYNEQFF.

This sequence joins TRBV7-8 and TRBJ2-5, with no clear D. The V gene's germline CDR1 is SGHVS and CDR2 FQNEAQ. Trimming took off 2 bases at V and 5 bases at J, with 6 bases between the two ends. The CDR3 runs 12 residues. Here the CDR3 DNA reads TGTGCCAGCAGCTTACTCGAGGAGACCCAGTACTTC. It translates to CASSLLEETQYF.

The chain uses TRBV25-1 and TRBJ2-5; a weak D match, TRBD1 (5 bases). There are 14 residues in the CDR3. Germline loops: CDR1 MGHDK, CDR2 SYGVNS. Trimming removed 0 bases from V and 5 bases from J, with 10 bases in between. Written as DNA, the CDR3 is TGTGCCAGCAGTGAATATAGGGGAATCGAGACCCAGTACTTC. It yields the protein CASSEYRGIETQYF.

The V gene is TRBV4-1, the J gene TRBJ1-4; perhaps TRBD1 as D (6 bases). V lost 1 base, J lost 3 bases, and 15 bases lay in between. The length of the CDR3 is 17 residues. Germline-derived CDR1 and CDR2 are MGHRA and YSYEKL. In nucleotides, the CDR3 is TGCGCCAGCAGCCAAGGTATAATCAGGGGCCCTAATGAAAAACTGTTTTTT. It translates to CASSQGIIRGPNEKLFF.

This chain connects TRBV7-2 to TRBJ2-2; the D is unclear. The CDR3 has 15 residues. The V end lost 1 base, the J end lost 0 bases, and 6 bases lay between the germline ends. Germline V gives CDR1 SGHTA, CDR2 FQGNSA. In nucleotides, the CDR3 is TGTGCCAGCAGCTTAGTCTTTGCGAACACCGGGGAGCTGTTTTTT. Its translation: CASSLVFANTGELFF.

The chain couples TRBV11-3 to TRBJ1-1, with 8 bases fitting TRBD1. This CDR3 region has 15 residues. V dropped 5 bases and J dropped 4; count of bases not matched to a gene: 9. Germline values: CDR1 SGHNT, CDR2 YENEEA. The CDR3 nucleotides read TGTGCCAGCAGCACCCGGACAGGGCGGGGCACTGAAGCTTTCTTT. This encodes CASSTRTGRGTEAFF.

Points on this clone: The junction differs from germline at one of its ends, possibly a read error. The chain is built from TRBV11-3 and TRBJ2-7, with TRBD1 matching over 12 bases. CDR1 SGHNT and CDR2 YENEEA come from the germline V gene. The CDR3 has 19 amino acids. CDR3 in amino acids: CASTLLIPGQGASSYEQYF. Written as DNA, the CDR3 is TGTGCCAGCACCTTACTGATCCCGGGACAGGGGGCGAGCTCCTACGAGCAGTACTTC.

The genes are TRBV7-2 and TRBJ2-1; TRBD2 is a possible D gene (6 bases). Germline V lookup: CDR1 SGHTA, CDR2 FQGNSA. The CDR3 sequence is 13 residues long. Trimming left V 3 bases short and J 7 bases short, with 10 bases between. CDR3 nucleotide sequence: TGTGCCAGCAGCTTCGGGGGTTTAAATGAGCAGTTCTTC. Its protein is CASSFGGLNEQFF. The full variable domain, in which reference TRBV7-2 and TRBJ2-1 provide the parts outside the CDR3, is GAGVSQSPSNKVTEKGKDVELRCDPISGHTALYWYRQSLGQGLEFLIYFQGNSAPDKSGLPSDRFSAERTGGSVSTLTIQRTQQEDSAVYLCASSFGGLNEQFFGPGTRLTVL.

This chain connects TRBV3-1 (or the pseudogene TRBV3-2) to TRBJ2-1, with D possibly matching TRBD2 (6 bases). The CDR3 has 15 residues. The V end was cut by 0 bases, the J end by 6 bases, with 12 bases between. Germline assignment: CDR1 LGHDT and CDR2 YNNKEL (reference sequence). This CDR3 is CASSQDGRMVNEQFF. The CDR3 DNA sequence: TGTGCCAGCAGCCAAGACGGGAGAATGGTCAATGAGCAGTTCTTC.

The rearrangement uses TRBV28 and TRBJ1-4; D unclear. V was pared by 3 bases and J by 4 bases, with 12 bases between. The germline V gene has CDR1 MDHEN and CDR2 SYDVKM. The CDR3 length is 15 residues. CDR3 nucleotide sequence: TGTGCCAGCAGTTTTCAAGACGGAGTTAATGAAAAACTGTTTTTT. Its translation: CASSFQDGVNEKLFF.

The chain recombines TRBV5-1 with TRBJ2-5, with a weak D call TRBD1 (5 bases). Trimming pared 3 bases from V and 6 bases from J, leaving 12 bases between. The CDR3 extends over 13 amino acids. Per germline, CDR1 SGHRS and CDR2 YFSETQ. The CDR3 sequence: CASSYGHPQTQYF. The CDR3 DNA follows: TGCGCCAGCAGCTATGGACACCCCCAGACCCAGTACTTC.